Listed below are T cell receptor beta chains from one sample, sequenced in a study of blood T cells in healthy people across ages. MiXCR, run by TCRdb on the 5' RACE reads, gives a single entry per CDR3 protein. The sample carries 1.5 million to 2 million distinct CDR3 sequences, more than 35% recorded once. Sequencing used blood. These receptors were obtained from a human donor in good health. Each CDR3 is given with its conserved first and last residue. D genes are given only for firm matches. A clone size is listed for some rows: how often the clone was seen (once, few, many), or a class if it is expanded.

length,V,size,J,D,CDR3,DNA
15,TRBV4-2,few,TRBJ2-3,TRBD2,CASSTTSGATDTQYF,TGTGCCAGCAGCACGACTAGCGGGGCAACAGATACGCAGTATTTT
15,TRBV20-1,NA,TRBJ2-4,NA,CSAQLGPGLLDIQYF,TGCAGTGCTCAGTTGGGCCCGGGGTTATTGGACATTCAGTACTTC
15,TRBV5-1,NA,TRBJ1-2,NA,CASSLVPGSDYGYTF,TGCGCCAGCAGCTTGGTTCCGGGGTCAGACTATGGCTACACCTTC
11,TRBV20-1,NA,TRBJ1-2,NA,CSANGENGYTF,TGCAGTGCTAATGGCGAAAATGGCTACACCTTC
16,TRBV7-2,NA,TRBJ2-1,TRBD1,CASSNRDRANHNEQFF,TGTGCCAGCAGCAACCGGGACAGGGCGAATCACAATGAGCAGTTCTTC
15,TRBV3-1,NA,TRBJ1-1,NA,CASSQSMGGESEAFF,TGCGCCAGCAGCCAATCCATGGGCGGGGAGAGTGAAGCTTTCTTT
16,TRBV11-3,NA,TRBJ2-7,NA,CASSSSGSARSYEQYF,TGTGCCAGCAGCTCCTCAGGGTCCGCTCGCTCCTACGAGCAGTACTTC
14,TRBV12-3/TRBV12-4,few,TRBJ2-7,TRBD2,CAGSFSGGIYEQYF,TGTGCCGGCAGTTTCAGCGGGGGAATCTACGAGCAGTACTTC
13,TRBV6-5,NA,TRBJ2-1,NA,CASSFTADNEQFF,TGTGCCAGCAGTTTTACAGCAGACAATGAGCAGTTCTTC
17,TRBV7-3,NA,TRBJ2-1,TRBD2,CASSKRAGGSSYNEQFF,TGTGCCAGCAGCAAACGAGCGGGGGGGAGCTCCTACAATGAGCAGTTCTTC
13,TRBV6-5,few,TRBJ1-3,TRBD1,CASGTVSGNTIYF,TGTGCCAGTGGGACAGTGTCAGGAAACACCATATATTTT
13,TRBV7-2,few,TRBJ2-1,NA,CASSLLPVGEQFF,TGTGCCAGCAGCCTTTTGCCAGTTGGTGAGCAGTTCTTC
15,TRBV12-3/TRBV12-4,NA,TRBJ1-5,TRBD1,CASSAGQGWNQPQHF,TGTGCCAGCAGTGCAGGACAGGGGTGGAATCAGCCCCAGCATTTT
15,TRBV7-3,few,TRBJ1-1,NA,CASSLARDLNTEAFF,TGTGCCAGCAGCTTGGCGAGAGACTTAAACACTGAAGCTTTCTTT
12,TRBV30,NA,TRBJ2-4,NA,CAWNRDFNIQYF,TGTGCCTGGAATAGGGACTTTAACATTCAGTACTTC
15,TRBV18,NA,TRBJ1-1,NA,CASSPGEAENTEAFF,TGTGCCAGCTCTCCGGGGGAGGCGGAGAACACTGAAGCTTTCTTT
12,TRBV29-1,many,TRBJ2-5,NA,CSVEKGLETQYF,TGCAGCGTTGAGAAGGGACTGGAGACCCAGTACTTC
13,TRBV12-3/TRBV12-4,NA,TRBJ1-1,NA,CASTTRGGVEAFF,TGTGCCAGCACTACCAGAGGGGGAGTTGAAGCTTTCTTT
18,TRBV20-1,NA,TRBJ2-5,TRBD2,CSARSPGRAGHPQETQYF,TGCAGTGCTAGATCCCCTGGGAGGGCAGGGCACCCCCAAGAGACCCAGTACTTC
11,TRBV29-1,NA,TRBJ1-2,NA,CSVSDEYGYTF,TGCAGCGTGTCAGATGAGTATGGCTACACCTTC
12,TRBV20-1,NA,TRBJ2-7,NA,CSASGLSYEQYF,TGCAGTGCTAGTGGTTTATCCTACGAGCAGTACTTC
15,TRBV11-2,NA,TRBJ1-3,NA,CASSLVRGSGNAIYF,TGTGCCAGCAGCTTGGTCCGTGGCTCTGGAAACGCCATATATTTT
13,TRBV13,NA,TRBJ2-1,NA,CASSLGPVNKQFF,TGTGCCAGCAGCTTAGGCCCGGTTAATAAGCAGTTCTTC
17,TRBV28,few,TRBJ2-7,TRBD1,CASSNWGLTGSSYEQYF,TGTGCCAGCAGTAACTGGGGCTTGACAGGGAGCTCCTACGAGCAGTACTTC
15,TRBV7-6,few,TRBJ2-7,NA,CASSLSFRGTYEQYF,TGTGCCAGCAGCTTATCGTTTAGGGGAACCTACGAGCAGTACTTC
13,TRBV7-9,few,TRBJ1-2,NA,CASSSQVVEGYTF,TGTGCCAGCAGCTCCCAGGTGGTCGAAGGCTACACCTTC
13,TRBV15,few,TRBJ2-7,NA,CATSRTGIGEQYF,TGTGCCACCAGCAGAACAGGGATTGGCGAGCAGTACTTC
15,TRBV7-2,few,TRBJ2-6,NA,CASSPGIPGANVLTF,TGTGCCAGCAGCCCGGGGATCCCTGGGGCCAACGTCCTGACTTTC
15,TRBV6-2/TRBV6-3,once,TRBJ2-5,TRBD2,CASSKTSGVQETQYF,TGTGCCAGCAGTAAGACTAGCGGGGTCCAAGAGACCCAGTACTTC
16,TRBV6-2/TRBV6-3,few,TRBJ2-5,TRBD2,CASSYSLAGGLETQYF,TGTGCCAGCAGTTACTCGTTAGCGGGGGGGTTGGAGACCCAGTACTTC
14,TRBV9,NA,TRBJ2-3,TRBD1,CASSLRTGEYTQYF,TGTGCCAGCAGCCTCCGGACAGGGGAGTATACGCAGTATTTT
11,TRBV24-1,NA,TRBJ2-1,NA,CATSDLDEQFF,TGTGCCACCAGTGATTTGGATGAGCAGTTCTTC
17,TRBV5-6,few,TRBJ2-7,TRBD1,CASRPSAGTGIPYEQYF,TGTGCCAGCAGACCATCCGCCGGGACAGGGATCCCCTACGAGCAGTACTTC
15,TRBV12-3/TRBV12-4,NA,TRBJ2-3,NA,CASSPFRVLGDAQYF,TGTGCCAGCAGTCCGTTCCGGGTCTTGGGCGATGCGCAGTATTTT
16,TRBV7-6,many,TRBJ2-7,TRBD2,CASSLGAGVPSYEQYF,TGTGCCAGCAGCTTAGGGGCGGGGGTCCCCTCCTACGAGCAGTACTTC
14,TRBV7-2,NA,TRBJ1-5,NA,CASSLDGPYQPQHF,TGTGCCAGCAGCTTAGATGGGCCTTATCAGCCCCAGCATTTT
15,TRBV9,few,TRBJ2-3,TRBD1,CASSVGQGAPDTQYF,TGTGCCAGCAGCGTAGGACAGGGGGCTCCAGATACGCAGTATTTT
14,TRBV28,NA,TRBJ2-1,TRBD1,CASRRQGQWGEQFF,TGTGCCAGCAGACGACAGGGCCAATGGGGGGAGCAGTTCTTC
10,TRBV25-1,many,TRBJ2-7,NA,CASSAGRQYF,TGTGCCAGCAGTGCGGGCAGGCAGTACTTC
14,TRBV5-1,NA,TRBJ2-7,NA,CASSMTILGAEQYF,TGCGCCAGCAGCATGACAATCCTGGGCGCCGAGCAGTACTTC
15,TRBV7-2,few,TRBJ2-3,TRBD2,CASSLVGLSSDTQYF,TGTGCCAGCAGCTTAGTGGGACTAAGCAGCGATACGCAGTATTTT
13,TRBV20-1,few,TRBJ1-2,NA,CSARIEGVDGYTF,TGCAGTGCTAGGATCGAGGGGGTGGATGGCTACACCTTC
17,TRBV5-1,NA,TRBJ1-6,TRBD1,CASSSWDSQRYNSPLHF,TGCGCCAGCAGCTCATGGGACAGCCAAAGATATAATTCACCCCTCCACTTT
13,TRBV20-1,NA,TRBJ2-1,NA,CSARESNYNEQFF,TGCAGTGCTAGGGAAAGTAACTACAATGAGCAGTTCTTC
14,TRBV28,NA,TRBJ1-1,NA,CASRPREVGFEAFF,TGTGCCAGCAGGCCCAGGGAGGTGGGTTTTGAAGCTTTCTTT
15,TRBV5-4,few,TRBJ2-7,NA,CASSRGGESSYEQYF,TGTGCCAGCAGCCGAGGGGGGGAGAGCTCCTACGAGCAGTACTTC
17,TRBV5-1,NA,TRBJ2-7,NA,CASSLAEMGRNAYEQYF,TGCGCCAGCAGCTTGGCCGAGATGGGGAGGAACGCCTACGAGCAGTACTTC
14,TRBV28,NA,TRBJ2-7,TRBD1,CAGSLTGKLDEQYF,TGTGCCGGCAGTCTGACAGGGAAGTTAGACGAGCAGTACTTC
18,TRBV4-3,few,TRBJ1-6,NA,CASSPMINGLDGNSPLHF,TGCGCCAGCAGCCCCATGATAAACGGGCTTGATGGGAATTCACCCCTCCACTTT
21,TRBV6-5,NA,TRBJ1-1,TRBD1,CASSYPIGTATQQPMNTEAFF,TGTGCCAGCAGTTACCCAATCGGGACAGCGACCCAGCAACCCATGAACACTGAAGCTTTCTTT
14,TRBV7-9,NA,TRBJ1-2,NA,CASSVWTARYGYTF,TGTGCCAGCAGCGTATGGACAGCGCGGTATGGCTACACCTTC
16,TRBV3-1,NA,TRBJ2-7,TRBD2,CASSHRLAGVSYEQYF,TGTGCCAGCAGCCACCGGCTAGCGGGGGTTTCCTACGAGCAGTACTTC
13,TRBV6-6,NA,TRBJ1-2,NA,CASSYDLLGGYTF,TGTGCCAGCAGCTATGACCTCTTAGGTGGCTACACCTTC